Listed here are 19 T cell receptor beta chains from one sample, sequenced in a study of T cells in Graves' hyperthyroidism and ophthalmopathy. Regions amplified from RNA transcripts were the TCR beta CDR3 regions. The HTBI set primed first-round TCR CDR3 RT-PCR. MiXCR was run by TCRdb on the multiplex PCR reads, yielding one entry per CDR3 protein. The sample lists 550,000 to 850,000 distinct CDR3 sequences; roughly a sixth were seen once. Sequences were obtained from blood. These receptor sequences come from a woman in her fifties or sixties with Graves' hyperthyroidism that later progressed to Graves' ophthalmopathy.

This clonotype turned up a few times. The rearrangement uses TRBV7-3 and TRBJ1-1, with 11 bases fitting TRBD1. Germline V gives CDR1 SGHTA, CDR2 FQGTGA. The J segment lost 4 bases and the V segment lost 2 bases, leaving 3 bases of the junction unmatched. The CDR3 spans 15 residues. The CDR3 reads CASSLLGQGATEAFF. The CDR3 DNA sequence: TGTGCCAGCAGCTTACTCGGACAGGGGGCCACTGAAGCTTTCTTT.

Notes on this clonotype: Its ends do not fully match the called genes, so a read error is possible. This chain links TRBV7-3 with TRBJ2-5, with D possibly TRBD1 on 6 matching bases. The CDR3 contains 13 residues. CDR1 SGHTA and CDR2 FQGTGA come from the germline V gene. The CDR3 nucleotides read TGTACCAGCAGCACACAGGGTCGGGAGACCCAGTACTTC. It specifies CTSSTQGRETQYF.

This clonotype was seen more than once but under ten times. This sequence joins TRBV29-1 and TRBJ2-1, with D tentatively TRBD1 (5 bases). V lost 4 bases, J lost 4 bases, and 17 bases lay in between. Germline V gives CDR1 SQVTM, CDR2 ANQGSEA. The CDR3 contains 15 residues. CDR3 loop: CSVVLSGKAYNEQFF. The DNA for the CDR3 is TGCAGCGTTGTTCTCTCAGGGAAAGCGTACAATGAGCAGTTCTTC.

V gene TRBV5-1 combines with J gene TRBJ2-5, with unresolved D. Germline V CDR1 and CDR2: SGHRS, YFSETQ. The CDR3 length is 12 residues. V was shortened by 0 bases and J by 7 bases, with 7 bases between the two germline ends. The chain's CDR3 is CASSLGGRTQYF. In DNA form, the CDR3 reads TGCGCCAGCAGCTTGGGGGGAAGGACCCAGTACTTC.

CDR3 DNA sequence: TGTGCCAGCAGTGAAGGGGTAGGGGTCACTGAAGCTTTCTTT. This sequence encodes CASSEGVGVTEAFF. The chain joins TRBV6-1 to TRBJ1-1, with D possibly TRBD1 on 5 matching bases. Trimming shortened V by 1 base and J by 4 bases, and 10 bases separated the two germline ends. This CDR3 has 14 residues. CDR1 and CDR2 from the germline V gene are MNHNS and SASEGT.

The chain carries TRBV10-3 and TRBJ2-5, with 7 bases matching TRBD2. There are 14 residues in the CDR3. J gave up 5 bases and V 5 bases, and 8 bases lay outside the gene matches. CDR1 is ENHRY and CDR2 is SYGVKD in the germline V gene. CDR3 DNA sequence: TGTGCCATCAGTTACTCGGGGGGAGCTGAGACCCAGTACTTC. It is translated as CAISYSGGAETQYF.

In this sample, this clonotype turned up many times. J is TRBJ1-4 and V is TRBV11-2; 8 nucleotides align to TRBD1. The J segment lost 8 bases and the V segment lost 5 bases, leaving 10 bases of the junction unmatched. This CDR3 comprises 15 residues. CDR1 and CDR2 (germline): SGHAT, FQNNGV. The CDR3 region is CASSLQGAPGEKLFF. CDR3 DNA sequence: TGTGCCAGCAGCCTCCAGGGGGCCCCAGGAGAAAAACTGTTTTTT.

The chain's CDR3 is CASSYSVQISGNTIYF. CDR3 nucleotide sequence: TGTGCCAGCTCATATAGCGTCCAGATCTCTGGAAACACCATATATTTT. This rearrangement joins TRBV18 to TRBJ1-3, with D hard to call. The CDR3 has 16 amino acids. The germline V gene encodes CDR1 KGHSH and CDR2 LQKENI. V was cut by 5 bases and J by 0 bases, with 14 bases left in between.

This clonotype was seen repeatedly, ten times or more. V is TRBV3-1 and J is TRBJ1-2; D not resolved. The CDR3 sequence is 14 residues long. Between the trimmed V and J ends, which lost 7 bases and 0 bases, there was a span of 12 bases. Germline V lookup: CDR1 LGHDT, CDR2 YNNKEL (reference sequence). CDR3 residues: CASNPDGANYGYTF. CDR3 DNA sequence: TGTGCCAGCAACCCAGACGGCGCTAACTATGGCTACACCTTC.

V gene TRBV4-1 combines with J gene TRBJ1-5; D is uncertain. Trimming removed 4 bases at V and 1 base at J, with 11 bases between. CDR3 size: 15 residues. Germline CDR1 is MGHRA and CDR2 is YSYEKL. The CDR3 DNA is TGCGCCAGCAGCCTGAGGTCGGAGAGCAATCAGCCCCAGCATTTT. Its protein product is CASSLRSESNQPQHF.

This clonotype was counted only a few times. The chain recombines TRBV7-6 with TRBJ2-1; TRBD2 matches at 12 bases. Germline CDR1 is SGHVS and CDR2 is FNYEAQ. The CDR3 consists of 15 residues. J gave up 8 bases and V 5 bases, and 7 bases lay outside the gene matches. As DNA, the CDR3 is TGTGCCAGCAGCCCCCCTAGCGGGGGGGCCGATGAGCAGTTCTTC. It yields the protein CASSPPSGGADEQFF.

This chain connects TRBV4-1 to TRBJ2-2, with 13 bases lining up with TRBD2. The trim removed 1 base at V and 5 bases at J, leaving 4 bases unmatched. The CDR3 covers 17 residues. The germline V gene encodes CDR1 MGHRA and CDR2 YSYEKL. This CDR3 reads CASSQGLAGGATGELFF. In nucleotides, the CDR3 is TGCGCCAGCAGCCAAGGACTAGCGGGGGGTGCGACCGGGGAGCTGTTTTTT.

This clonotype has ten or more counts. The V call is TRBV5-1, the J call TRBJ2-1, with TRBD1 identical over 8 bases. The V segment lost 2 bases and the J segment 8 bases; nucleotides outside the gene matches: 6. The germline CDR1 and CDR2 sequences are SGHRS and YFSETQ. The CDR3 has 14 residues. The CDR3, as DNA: TGCGCCAGCAGCTTAGCAGGGGGCTGGGATGAGCAGTTCTTC. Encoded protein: CASSLAGGWDEQFF.

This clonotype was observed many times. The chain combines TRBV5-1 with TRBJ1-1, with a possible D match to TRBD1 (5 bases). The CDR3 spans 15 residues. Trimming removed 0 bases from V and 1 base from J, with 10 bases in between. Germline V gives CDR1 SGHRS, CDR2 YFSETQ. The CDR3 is CASSLVGGGNTEAFF. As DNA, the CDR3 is TGCGCCAGCAGCTTGGTTGGGGGGGGGAACACTGAAGCTTTCTTT. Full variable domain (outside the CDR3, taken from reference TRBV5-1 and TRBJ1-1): KAGVTQTPRYLIKTRGQQVTLSCSPISGHRSVSWYQQTPGQGLQFLFEYFSETQRNKGNFPGRFSGRQFSNSRSEMNVSTLELGDSALYLCASSLVGGGNTEAFFGQGTRLTVV.

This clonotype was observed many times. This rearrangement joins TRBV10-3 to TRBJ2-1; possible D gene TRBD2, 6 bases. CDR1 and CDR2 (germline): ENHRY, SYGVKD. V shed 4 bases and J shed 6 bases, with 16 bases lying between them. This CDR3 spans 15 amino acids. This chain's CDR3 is CAISVGVGRSNEQFF. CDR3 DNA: TGTGCCATCAGTGTAGGAGTAGGGAGGTCCAATGAGCAGTTCTTC.

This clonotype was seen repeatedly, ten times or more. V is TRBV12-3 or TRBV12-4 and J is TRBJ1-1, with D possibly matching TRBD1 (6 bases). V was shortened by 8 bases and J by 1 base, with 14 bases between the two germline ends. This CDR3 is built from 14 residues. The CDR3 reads CASGPDRRNTEAFF. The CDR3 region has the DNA TGTGCCAGCGGACCCGACAGGAGGAACACTGAAGCTTTCTTT.

CDR3 nucleotide sequence: TGTGCCAGCATTATGGACAGGGCCTCCTACGAGCAGTACTTC. Translating gives CASIMDRASYEQYF. This rearrangement joins TRBV6-1 to TRBJ2-7; 8 bases map to TRBD1. The CDR3 contains 14 residues. Germline V gives CDR1 MNHNS, CDR2 SASEGT. V was clipped by 7 bases and J by 0 bases; unmatched bases: 5.

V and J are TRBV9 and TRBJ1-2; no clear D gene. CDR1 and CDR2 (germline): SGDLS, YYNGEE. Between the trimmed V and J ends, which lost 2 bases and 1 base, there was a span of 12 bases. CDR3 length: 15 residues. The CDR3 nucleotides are TGTGCCAGCAGCGTCTCCCATGGATTTAACTATGGCTACACCTTC. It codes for CASSVSHGFNYGYTF.

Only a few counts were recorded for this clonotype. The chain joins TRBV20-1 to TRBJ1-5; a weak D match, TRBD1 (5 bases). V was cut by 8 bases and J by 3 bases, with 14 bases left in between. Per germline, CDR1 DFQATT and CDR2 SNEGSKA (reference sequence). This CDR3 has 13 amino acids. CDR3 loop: CSTGVGVNQPQHF. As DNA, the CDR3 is TGCAGTACCGGGGTAGGGGTCAATCAGCCCCAGCATTTT.